The 23 T cell receptor beta chains listed next were all sequenced from one sample in a study of T cells after yellow fever vaccination. TCRdb used MiXCR to reprocess the 5' RACE reads, holding one entry per CDR3 protein. The table has some 560,000 distinct CDR3 sequences, 15% to 20% seen once. The material was PBMCs, obtained 15 days after the yellow fever booster vaccination. The receptors were sampled from a young man who received the YFV17D yellow fever vaccine.

In this sample, this clonotype turned up a few times. The rearrangement uses TRBV5-1 and TRBJ2-7; 7 bases agree with TRBD2. V lost 2 bases and J lost 5; bases outside the gene matches: 10. The CDR3 runs 15 residues. Looked up from germline, CDR1 is SGHRS and CDR2 is YFSETQ. For the CDR3, the DNA is TGCGCCAGCAGCTTTGGGGGGGAAGTAATGGACGAGCAGTACTTC. This codes for CASSFGGEVMDEQYF.

The rearrangement links TRBV5-1 to TRBJ2-1; D gene uncertain. The germline V gene encodes CDR1 SGHRS and CDR2 YFSETQ. The CDR3 sequence is 16 residues long. Trimming pared 3 bases from V and 5 bases from J, leaving 18 bases between. CDR3 sequence: CASSWRPTVLDNEQFF. The CDR3 DNA reads TGCGCCAGCAGCTGGAGACCCACAGTGTTGGACAATGAGCAGTTCTTC.

The chain is built from TRBV28 and TRBJ2-1; maybe TRBD2 (5 bases). Germline V gene lookup returns CDR1 MDHEN and CDR2 SYDVKM. The V end was cut by 5 bases, the J end by 9 bases, with 14 bases between. This CDR3 is built from 13 residues. CDR3 DNA: TGTGCCAGCAGTATACCTACGGAGGTTGAGCAGTTCTTC. It encodes CASSIPTEVEQFF.

This clonotype was detected only a few times. The CDR3 region is CASSLTSPGNTIYF. CDR3 nucleotides: TGTGCCAGCAGCTTAACGTCCCCTGGAAACACCATATATTTT. The V and J genes are TRBV7-9 and TRBJ1-3; no definite D call. Trimming left V 2 bases short and J 2 bases short, with 7 bases between. Germline values: CDR1 SEHNR, CDR2 FQNEAQ (reference sequence). This CDR3 contains 14 residues. Based on the CDR3 plus reference TRBV7-9 and TRBJ1-3, the full variable domain is DTGVSQNPRHKITKRGQNVTFRCDPISEHNRLYWYRQTLGQGPEFLTYFQNEAQLEKSRLLSDRFSAERPKGSFSTLEIQRTEQGDSAMYLCASSLTSPGNTIYFGEGSWLTVV.

With regard to this clonotype: Because the CDR3 is missing its conserved closing phenylalanine or tryptophan, this is likely a read error. No DNA is shown, since the ends of the CDR3 on it are uncertain; the CDR3 is the one TCRdb lists. This chain connects TRBV29-1 to TRBJ2-3; TRBD1 is the table's D call and was not checked against the DNA. CDR1 and CDR2 (germline): SQVTM, ANQGSEA. The CDR3 contains 11 residues when both ends are counted. This CDR3 is CSVADRGPSFS.

The rearrangement uses TRBV7-2 and TRBJ2-7; 7 bases are shared with TRBD2. The V and J ends lost 3 bases and 7 bases, in that order; junction bases with no gene match: 3. In germline, CDR1 is SGHTA, CDR2 FQGNSA. The CDR3 consists of 12 residues. Here the CDR3 DNA reads TGTGCCAGCAGCTTCCCCGGGAGGGAGCAGTACTTC. It translates to CASSFPGREQYF.

This clonotype was found a few times. The chain carries TRBV10-3 and TRBJ2-1; TRBD1 might be the D (6 bases). Germline CDR1 is ENHRY and CDR2 is SYGVKD. Trimming cost V 5 bases and J 0 bases, with 11 bases left between them. CDR3 length equals 15 residues. The CDR3 nucleotides read TGTGCCATCAGTCCAGGGGCGGGCTCCTACAATGAGCAGTTCTTC. As protein: CAISPGAGSYNEQFF.

This clonotype came up a few times. The V gene is TRBV20-1, the J gene TRBJ2-5; 11 bases match TRBD2. There are 15 residues in the CDR3. The junction had 6 bases not matched to a gene; V was cut back by 1 base and J by 5 bases. Germline loops: CDR1 DFQATT, CDR2 SNEGSKA (reference sequence). As DNA, the CDR3 is TGCAGTGCTAGAGTACTAGCGGGAGCTCTGGAGACCCAGTACTTC. This gives the protein CSARVLAGALETQYF.

This sequence joins TRBV24-1 and TRBJ2-1; 9 bases map to TRBD2. CDR1 is KGHDR and CDR2 is SFDVKD in the germline V gene. Trimming cost V 3 bases and J 5 bases; bases outside gene matches: 10. This CDR3 has 17 amino acids. The DNA for the CDR3 is TGTGCCACCAGTGATCCCGTAGCGGGAGAGAATCACAATGAGCAGTTCTTC. Protein: CATSDPVAGENHNEQFF.

This clonotype was seen only a few times. The genes are TRBV12-3 or TRBV12-4 and TRBJ2-5, with D perhaps matching TRBD1 (6 bases). This CDR3 is built from 12 residues. Trimming left V 5 bases short and J 13 bases short, with 17 bases between. CDR3 protein: CASSPLDSPGYF. CDR3 DNA: TGTGCCAGCAGTCCGTTGGACAGCCCAGGGTACTTC.

This clonotype was found a few times. The rearrangement uses TRBV12-3 or TRBV12-4 and TRBJ2-4; 7 bases match TRBD2. This CDR3 region has 16 residues. After removal of 4 bases from V and 8 bases from J, the junction contained 14 bases not matched to a gene. The CDR3 bases are TGTGCCAGCAGTTATTGGGTCGGGAGGATAATGGACATTCAGTACTTC. Amino acids: CASSYWVGRIMDIQYF.

This clonotype was seen a few times. The CDR3 protein is CASSTRESYEQYF. The CDR3 DNA follows: TGTGCCAGCAGTACCCGGGAGTCCTACGAGCAGTACTTC. This rearrangement joins TRBV6-6 to TRBJ2-7; D is perhaps TRBD2 (6 bases). The CDR3 consists of 13 residues. V shed 5 bases and J shed 1 base, with 9 bases lying between them. The V gene's germline CDR1 is MNHNY and CDR2 SVGAGI (reference sequence).

The rearrangement links TRBV4-3 to TRBJ2-5; 9 nucleotides agree with TRBD1. Germline CDR1 and CDR2: LGHNA and YSLEER. With V trimmed by 3 bases and J by 5 bases, 7 bases remained unmatched. This CDR3 has 15 residues. The CDR3 protein is CASSQRGQGKETQYF. CDR3 DNA: TGCGCCAGCAGCCAGAGGGGACAGGGAAAGGAGACCCAGTACTTC.

This clonotype was seen more than once but under ten times. This sequence joins TRBV7-2 and TRBJ1-1; 10 positions match TRBD1. CDR1 is SGHTA, CDR2 FQGNSA, per germline. The CDR3 runs to 15 residues. V lost 5 bases and J lost 4; bases outside the gene matches: 7. The CDR3 here is CASSPRGQGSTEAFF. CDR3 bases: TGTGCCAGCAGCCCGAGGGGACAGGGGAGCACTGAAGCTTTCTTT.

In this sample, this clonotype turned up a few times. This chain uses TRBV28 with TRBJ1-5; D unclear. The V and J ends lost 5 bases and 5 bases respectively, with 4 bases between them. The CDR3 has 11 amino acids. The germline CDR1 and CDR2 sequences are MDHEN and SYDVKM. The CDR3 DNA reads TGTGCCAGCAGTAAATATCAGCCCCAGCATTTT. It encodes CASSKYQPQHF.

This clonotype appeared a few times. V is TRBV27 and J is TRBJ2-1; D possibly corresponds to TRBD2 (6 bases). The V gene lost 2 bases and the J gene lost 2 bases, with 13 bases spanning the gap. The germline CDR1 and CDR2 sequences are MNHEY and SMNVEV (reference sequence). This CDR3 has 16 amino acids. In DNA, the CDR3 is TGTGCCAGCAGTTTAGGCGGGGTTCAAACCTACAATGAGCAGTTCTTC. This sequence encodes CASSLGGVQTYNEQFF.

There are a few counts of this clonotype. The V and J genes are TRBV9 and TRBJ2-5, with D tentatively TRBD1 (6 bases). Germline CDR1 is SGDLS and CDR2 is YYNGEE. The CDR3 is 14 amino acids. V was trimmed by 0 bases and J by 4 bases, leaving 10 bases between them. The CDR3 coding sequence is TGTGCCAGCAGCGTAGGCGGACAGAGAGAGACCCAGTACTTC. This codes for CASSVGGQRETQYF. Together with reference TRBV9 and TRBJ2-5, the CDR3 gives the full variable domain: DSGVTQTPKHLITATGQRVTLRCSPRSGDLSVYWYQQSLDQGLQFLIQYYNGEERAKGNILERFSAQQFPDLHSELNLSSLELGDSALYFCASSVGGQRETQYFGPGTRLLVL.

This clonotype was observed a handful of times. The chain combines TRBV3-1 with TRBJ1-6; no clear D gene. Germline values: CDR1 LGHDT, CDR2 YNNKEL (reference sequence). V was clipped by 5 bases and J by 7 bases, with 12 bases between them. This CDR3 comprises 14 residues. The CDR3: CASSGGLVNSPLHF. The DNA of the CDR3 is TGTGCCAGCAGCGGCGGGCTGGTGAATTCACCCCTCCACTTT. Looking up the rest from reference TRBV3-1 and TRBJ1-6 gives the full variable domain: DTAVSQTPKYLVTQMGNDKSIKCEQNLGHDTMYWYKQDSKKFLKIMFSYNNKELIINETVPNRFSPKSPDKAHLNLHINSLELGDSAVYFCASSGGLVNSPLHFGNGTRLTVT.

The chain links TRBV18 to TRBJ1-4; D gene ambiguous. The CDR3 totals 13 residues. The V end lost 1 base, the J end lost 8 bases, and 8 bases lay between the germline ends. Germline V CDR1 and CDR2: KGHSH, LQKENI. Written as DNA, the CDR3 is TGTGCCAGCTCACCACGGATGGGGGAAAAACTGTTTTTT. Amino acid sequence: CASSPRMGEKLFF. The whole variable domain, filled in from reference TRBV18 and TRBJ1-4, reads NAGVMQNPRHLVRRRGQEARLRCSPMKGHSHVYWYRQLPEEGLKFMVYLQKENIIDESGMPKERFSAEFPKEGPSILRIQQVVRGDSAAYFCASSPRMGEKLFFGSGTQLSVL.

V is TRBV21-1 and J is TRBJ2-1; the D segment call TRBD1 is taken from the table without a DNA check. TRBV21-1 is reported as a pseudogene. The CDR3 is 11 amino acids. The CDR3 sequence: CAKYRGGEQFF. The CDR3 nucleotides read TGTGCCAAGTACAGGGGTGGGGAGCAGTTCTTC.

This clonotype has only a few counts. The chain employs TRBV12-3 or TRBV12-4 and TRBJ1-5; TRBD1 is a possible D gene (5 bases). The CDR3 is made up of 13 amino acids. V was cut by 6 bases and J by 7 bases, with 13 bases left in between. In DNA, the CDR3 is TGTGCCAGCAGCCCCTCGGGGGGACAGCCCCAGCATTTT. This encodes CASSPSGGQPQHF.

Notes on this clonotype: One end of the junction fails to match germline, which may point to a read error. This chain uses TRBV12-3 or TRBV12-4 with TRBJ2-3; maybe TRBD2 (6 bases). CDR3 size: 13 residues. CDR3 sequence reads: CASNTLATATQYF. For the CDR3, the DNA is TGTGCCAGCAACACCCTAGCGACAGCTACGCAGTATTTT.

V is TRBV7-8 and J is TRBJ2-7; tentative D call: TRBD1 (6 bases). V lost 5 bases and J lost 0, with 14 bases in between. The CDR3 runs to 15 residues. Germline lookup yields CDR1 SGHVS and CDR2 FQNEAQ. The CDR3 here is CASSVRDKLSYEQYF. CDR3 nucleotides: TGTGCCAGCAGCGTCCGGGACAAGCTCTCCTACGAGCAGTACTTC. The full variable domain, its missing parts supplied by reference TRBV7-8 and TRBJ2-7, is GAGVSQSPRYKVAKRGQDVALRCDPISGHVSLFWYQQALGQGPEFLTYFQNEAQLDKSGLPSDRFFAERPEGSVSTLKIQRTQQEDSAVYLCASSVRDKLSYEQYFGPGTRLTVT.